The present entry profiles one T cell receptor (beta chain) with its context. What this receptor recognizes is not known. It has no much larger one-base neighbor in the sample; base qualities were not kept. Inclusive of the bounding cysteine and phenylalanine, the CDR3 is 13 residues long. This entry keeps only the CDR3 DNA: 39 bases, framed from base 1. The germline V gene (reference sequence) provides CDR1 SGHNT and CDR2 YYREEE. V trim: 1 base; J trim: 3 bases; unmatched bases: 0. Flow cytometry had shown CD8+CD57+ cell expansion in the patients selected for sequencing. Severe acquired aplastic anemia was diagnosed in all patients according to International Study of Aplastic Anemia and Agranulocytosis and Camitta criteria. At the time blood was sampled, none of the patients had received any therapy. TCR repertoires of sorted CD4+ and CD8+ blood T cells from severe aplastic anemia patients and healthy subjects were deep-sequenced in the study. In the USA, patient enrollment took place under clinicaltrials.gov protocols 00001620, 01623167, 00001397, 00071045, 00081523 and 00961064. Ficoll-Paque density gradient centrifugation was used to isolate peripheral blood mononuclear cells. Before DNA extraction, CD4+ and CD8+ T cells were sorted with FACS or magnetic beads.

TCR beta VDJ combination and CDR3 sequence profiling used genomic DNA as the template. An Illumina HiSeq 2000 was the platform used for TCR repertoire sequencing. In the source study's methods: Repertoires were assessed using TRBV/TRBJ rearrangement plots, CDR3 size and DJ length profiles, and Simpson's diversity index. Whichever DNA sequence was most abundant in the deep sequencing data was defined as the immunodominant clone. CDR3 amino acid sequences were screened for sharing across subjects and were compared with published repertoires and the VDJdb database. The public sequencing data were trimmed at Q25 with fastp and processed into clonotypes with MiXCR by TCRdb, which kept only in-frame beta chains. Each record represents a unique CDR3 protein, reported with the most common genes and DNA among its rows. TCRdb, not the original authors, processed these V and J calls. Present in this sample are around 210,000 distinct CDR3 sequences, about 60% of which were seen just once. The ten most abundant clones make up roughly 50% of the sample.

The data belong to a study of CD8+CD57+ T cells in acquired aplastic anemia (dated by TCRdb to 2017 to 2018). For context, the study as a whole: Extracted DNA from sorted CD4+ and CD8+ cells averaged approximately 3 ug, ranging from roughly 0.17 to 27.4 ug. CD8+CD57+ expansion was defined as a frequency above the mean frequency observed in healthy subjects. The full study reports these points: Patients and healthy controls showed no significant difference in CD8+ Simpson's diversity (P=0.060). Around 30 CD8+ CDR3 sequences were shared between patients and controls but appeared highly expressed in patients and within their immunodominant clones.

The TCR sequence derives from a human donor with aplastic anemia. Material: sorted CD4+, CD8+, or CD8+CD57+ T cells (not recorded which) from PBMCs. The chain employs TRBV5-4 and TRBJ2-7; TRBD2 fits 8 bases in the junction. The DNA reads as follows: TGTGCCAGCAGCTTGACTAGCGGCTACGAGCAGTACTTC. Its product reads: CASSLTSGYEQYF. The reference TRBV5-4 and TRBJ2-7 proteins fill in what lies around the CDR3, so the full variable domain reads ETGVTQSPTHLIKTRGQQVTLRCSSQSGHNTVSWYQQALGQGPQFIFQYYREEENGRGNFPPRFSGLQFPNYSSELNVNALELDDSALYLCASSLTSGYEQYFGPGTRLTVT.